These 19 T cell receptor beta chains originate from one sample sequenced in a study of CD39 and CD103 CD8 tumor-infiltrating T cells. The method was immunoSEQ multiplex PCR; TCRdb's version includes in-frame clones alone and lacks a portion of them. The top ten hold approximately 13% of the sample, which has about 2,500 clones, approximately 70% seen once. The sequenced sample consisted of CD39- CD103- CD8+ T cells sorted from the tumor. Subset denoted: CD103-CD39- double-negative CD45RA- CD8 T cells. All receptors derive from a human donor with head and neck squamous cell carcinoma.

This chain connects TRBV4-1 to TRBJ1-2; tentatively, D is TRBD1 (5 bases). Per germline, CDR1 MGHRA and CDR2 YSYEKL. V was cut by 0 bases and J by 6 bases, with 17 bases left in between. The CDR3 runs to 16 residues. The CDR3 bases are TGCGCCAGCAGCCAAGAGGGGGGGGAGGGTTTCGATGGCTACACCTTC. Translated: CASSQEGGEGFDGYTF.

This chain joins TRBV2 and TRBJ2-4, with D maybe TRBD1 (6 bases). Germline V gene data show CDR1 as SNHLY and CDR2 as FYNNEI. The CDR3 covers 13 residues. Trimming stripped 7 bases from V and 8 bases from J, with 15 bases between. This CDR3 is CASIMTGGDIQYF. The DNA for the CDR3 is TGTGCCAGCATTATGACAGGAGGAGACATTCAGTACTTC.

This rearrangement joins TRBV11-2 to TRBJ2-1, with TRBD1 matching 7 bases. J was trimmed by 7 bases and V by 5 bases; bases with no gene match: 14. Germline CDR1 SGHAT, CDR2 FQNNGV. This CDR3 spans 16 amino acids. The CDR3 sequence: CASSRQGTNRRNEQFF. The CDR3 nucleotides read TGTGCCAGCAGCCGACAGGGCACCAACCGGCGGAATGAGCAGTTCTTC. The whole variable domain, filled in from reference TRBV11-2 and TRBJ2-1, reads EAGVAQSPRYKIIEKRQSVAFWCNPISGHATLYWYQQILGQGPKLLIQFQNNGVVDDSQLPKDRFSAERLKGVDSTLKIQPAKLEDSAVYLCASSRQGTNRRNEQFFGPGTRLTVL.

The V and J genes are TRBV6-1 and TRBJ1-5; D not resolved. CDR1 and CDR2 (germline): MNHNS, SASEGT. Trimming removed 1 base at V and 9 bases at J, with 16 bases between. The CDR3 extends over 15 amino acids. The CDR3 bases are TGTGCCAGCAGTGAAGAATATCTTACGATCCGGCCCCAGCATTTT. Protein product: CASSEEYLTIRPQHF.

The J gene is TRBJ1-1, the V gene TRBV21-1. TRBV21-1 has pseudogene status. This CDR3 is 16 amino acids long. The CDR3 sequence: CASSKTPFWMNTEAFF. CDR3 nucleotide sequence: TGTGCCAGCAGCAAAACCCCTTTCTGGATGAACACTGAAGCTTTCTTT.

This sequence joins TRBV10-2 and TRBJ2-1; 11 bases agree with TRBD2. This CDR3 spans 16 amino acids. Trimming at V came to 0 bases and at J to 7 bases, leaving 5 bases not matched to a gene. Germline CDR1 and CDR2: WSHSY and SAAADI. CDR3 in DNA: TGCGCCAGCAGTGAGTCGTGGGTAGCGGGGGGGAATGAGCAGTTCTTC. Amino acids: CASSESWVAGGNEQFF.

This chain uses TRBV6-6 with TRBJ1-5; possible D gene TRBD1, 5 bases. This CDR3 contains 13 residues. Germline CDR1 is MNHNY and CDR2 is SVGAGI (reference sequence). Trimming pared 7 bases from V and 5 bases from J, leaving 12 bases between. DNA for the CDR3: TGTGCCAGCAACAACGGGGGATATCAGCCCCAGCATTTT. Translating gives CASNNGGYQPQHF.

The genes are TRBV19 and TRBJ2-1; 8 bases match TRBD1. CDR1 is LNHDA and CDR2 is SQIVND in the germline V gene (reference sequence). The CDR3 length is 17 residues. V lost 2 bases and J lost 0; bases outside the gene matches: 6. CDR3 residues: CASSIQGALGSYNEQFF. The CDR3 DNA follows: TGTGCCAGTAGTATACAGGGGGCACTAGGCTCCTACAATGAGCAGTTCTTC.

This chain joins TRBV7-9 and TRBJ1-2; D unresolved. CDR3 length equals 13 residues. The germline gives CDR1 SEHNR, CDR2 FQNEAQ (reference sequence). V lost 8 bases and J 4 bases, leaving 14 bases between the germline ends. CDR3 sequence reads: CASGAPSPYGYTF. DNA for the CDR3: TGTGCCAGCGGAGCCCCCTCCCCCTATGGCTACACCTTC.

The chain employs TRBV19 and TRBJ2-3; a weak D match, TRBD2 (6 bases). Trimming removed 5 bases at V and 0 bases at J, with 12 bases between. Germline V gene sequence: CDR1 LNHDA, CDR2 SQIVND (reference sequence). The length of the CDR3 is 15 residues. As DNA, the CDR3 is TGTGCCAGTAGTTCGGGGGTAATCAGCACAGATACGCAGTATTTT. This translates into CASSSGVISTDTQYF.

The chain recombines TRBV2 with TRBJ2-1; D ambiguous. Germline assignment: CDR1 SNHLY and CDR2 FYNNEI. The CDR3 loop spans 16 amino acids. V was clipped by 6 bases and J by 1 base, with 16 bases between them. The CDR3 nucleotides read TGTGCCAGCAGGGGAATACCCATAGATTCCTACAATGAGCAGTTCTTC. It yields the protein CASRGIPIDSYNEQFF.

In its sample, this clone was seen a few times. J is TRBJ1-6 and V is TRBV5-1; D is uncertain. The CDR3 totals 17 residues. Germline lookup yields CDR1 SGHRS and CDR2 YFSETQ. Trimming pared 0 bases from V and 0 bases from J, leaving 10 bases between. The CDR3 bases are TGCGCCAGCAGCTTGGGGTGGGCGAGCTCCTATAATTCACCCCTCCACTTT. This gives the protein CASSLGWASSYNSPLHF.

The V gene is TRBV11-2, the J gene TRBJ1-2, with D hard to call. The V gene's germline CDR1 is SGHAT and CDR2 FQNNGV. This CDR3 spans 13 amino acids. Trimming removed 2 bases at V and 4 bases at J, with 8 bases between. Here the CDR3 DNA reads TGTGCCAGCAGCTTATTTATATCCTATGGCTACACCTTC. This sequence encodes CASSLFISYGYTF.

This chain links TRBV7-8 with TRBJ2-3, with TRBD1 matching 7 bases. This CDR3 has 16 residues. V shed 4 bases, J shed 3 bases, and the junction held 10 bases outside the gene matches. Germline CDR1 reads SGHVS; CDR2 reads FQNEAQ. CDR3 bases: TGTGCCAGCAGCTCACGACAGGGATTGGGGACAGATACGCAGTATTTT. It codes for CASSSRQGLGTDTQYF.

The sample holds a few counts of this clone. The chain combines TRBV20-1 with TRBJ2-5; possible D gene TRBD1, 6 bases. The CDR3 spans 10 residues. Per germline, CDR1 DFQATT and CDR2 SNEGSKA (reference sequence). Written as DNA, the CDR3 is TGCAGGCGGACAGAAGAGACCCAGTACTTC. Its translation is CRRTEETQYF.

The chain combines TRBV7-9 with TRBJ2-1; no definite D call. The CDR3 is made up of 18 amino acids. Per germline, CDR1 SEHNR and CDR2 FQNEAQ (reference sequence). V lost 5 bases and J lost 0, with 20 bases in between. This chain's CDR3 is CASSPEIYLGGSYNEQFF. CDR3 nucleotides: TGTGCCAGCAGCCCCGAAATTTATCTAGGCGGCTCCTACAATGAGCAGTTCTTC.

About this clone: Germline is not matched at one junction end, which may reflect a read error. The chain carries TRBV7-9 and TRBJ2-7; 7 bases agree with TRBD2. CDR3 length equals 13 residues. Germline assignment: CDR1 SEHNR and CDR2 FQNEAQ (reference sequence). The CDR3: CASSPIDSGTTNF. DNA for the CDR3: TGTGCCAGCAGCCCTATAGACTCCGGGACTACTAACTTC.

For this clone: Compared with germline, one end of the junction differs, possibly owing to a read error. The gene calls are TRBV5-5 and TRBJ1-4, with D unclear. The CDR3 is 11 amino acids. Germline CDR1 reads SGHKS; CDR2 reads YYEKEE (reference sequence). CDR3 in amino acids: CASGLGEKLFF. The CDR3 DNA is TGTGCCAGCGGCTTGGGGGAAAAACTGTTTTTT.

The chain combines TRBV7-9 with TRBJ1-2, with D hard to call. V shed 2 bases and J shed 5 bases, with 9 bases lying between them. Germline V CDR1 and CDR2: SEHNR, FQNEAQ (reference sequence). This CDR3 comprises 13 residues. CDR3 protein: CASSLIGLYGYTF. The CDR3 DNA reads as TGTGCCAGCAGCTTAATCGGACTTTATGGCTACACCTTC. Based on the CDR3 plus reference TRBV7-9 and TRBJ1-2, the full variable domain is DTGVSQNPRHKITKRGQNVTFRCDPISEHNRLYWYRQTLGQGPEFLTYFQNEAQLEKSRLLSDRFSAERPKGSFSTLEIQRTEQGDSAMYLCASSLIGLYGYTFGSGTRLTVV.